This T cell receptor beta chain was sequenced in a study of T cells in Graves' hyperthyroidism and ophthalmopathy. Whole-study findings and limits: The model identified upcoming ophthalmopathy a median approximately six months ahead of onset.

The sample holds many counts of this clonotype. The antigen remains unidentified. The CDR3 spans 15 residues. Looked up from germline, CDR1 is SGHVS and CDR2 is FQNEAQ. The ends were cut back, 4 bases at V and 4 bases at J, with 14 bases in the middle. TCR beta CDR3 region amplification was performed from RNA transcripts. The HTBI primer set drove a first-round RT-PCR of the TCR CDR3. MiXCR was run by TCRdb on the multiplex PCR reads, yielding one entry per CDR3 protein. The table lists hundreds of thousands of distinct CDR3 sequences, about 15% of them singletons. What was sequenced was blood. The rearrangement joins TRBV7-8 to TRBJ1-3; perhaps TRBD1 as D (6 bases). The receptor's source is a woman aged 40 to 50 with Graves' ophthalmopathy. The CDR3 nucleotides are TGTGCCAGCAGCTATGGGACACAAGAAGGAAACACCATATATTTT. Protein sequence: CASSYGTQEGNTIYF.